These T cell receptor beta chains were read from a single sample in a study of blood T cell repertoires in COVID-19. Data came from immunoSEQ multiplex PCR; TCRdb stores just in-frame clones and leaves some out. The table lists 95,000 to 120,000 clones, around 85% of them singletons. Sequenced input: peripheral blood. Receptors were obtained from a human donor in a cohort sampled during active COVID-19. Both conserved end residues are part of each CDR3. The D gene is left open where the match is weak. Clone size is given for some rows only: seen once, a few or many times, or a class if the clone is expanded.

-	TRBJ1-3	TRBV4-3	-	TGCGCCAGCAAAGGGGATCTTGGAAACACCATATATTTT	CASKGDLGNTIYF
-	TRBJ2-7	TRBV19	TRBD1	TGTGCCAGTAGTATTGGCCAGGGGGCCTACGAGCAGTACTTC	CASSIGQGAYEQYF
-	TRBJ1-3	TRBV5-1	-	TGCGCCAGCAGCTTGGCGGGGATCTCTGGAAACACCATATATTTT	CASSLAGISGNTIYF
once	TRBJ2-2	TRBV4-1	-	TGCGCCAGCAGCCCTGACAGGACCACCGGGGAGCTGTTTTTT	CASSPDRTTGELFF
-	TRBJ1-1	TRBV7-8	TRBD1	TGTGCCAGCAGCAGGACAGGGAACACTGAAGCTTTCTTT	CASSRTGNTEAFF
few	TRBJ1-2	TRBV28	-	TGTGCCAGCAGTGGGGGGATTTGGGGCTACACCTTC	CASSGGIWGYTF
-	TRBJ2-7	TRBV28	-	TGTGCCAGCAGTTTAGGGGGGGCCCTATACGAGCAGTACTTC	CASSLGGALYEQYF
few	TRBJ1-5	TRBV6-2/TRBV6-3	-	TGTGCCAGCAGTTCCCGACAGTTCAATCAGCCCCAGCATTTT	CASSSRQFNQPQHF
-	TRBJ1-1	TRBV5-6	TRBD1	TGTGCCAGCAGCTTGACAGGGGGTAACACTGAAGCTTTCTTT	CASSLTGGNTEAFF
few	TRBJ2-7	TRBV2	TRBD1	TGTGCCAGCAGGGATAGCCTGACAGGGCCAGAGGAGTACTTC	CASRDSLTGPEEYF
-	TRBJ2-5	TRBV29-1	-	TGCAGCGTTGAAGGGAGGGTGGAGACCCAGTACTTC	CSVEGRVETQYF
-	TRBJ1-5	TRBV3-1/TRBV3-2	TRBD1	TGTGCCAGCAGCCACTCCACAGGGGGCAATCAGCCCCAGCATTTT	CASSHSTGGNQPQHF
-	TRBJ1-3	TRBV3-1/TRBV3-2	-	TGTGCCAGCAGCCCTGAGATCTCTGGAAACACCATATATTTT	CASSPEISGNTIYF
few	TRBJ1-5	TRBV3-1/TRBV3-2	-	TGTGCCAGCAGCCCTGGCTTCAATCAGCCCCAGCATTTT	CASSPGFNQPQHF
few	TRBJ1-1	TRBV4-1	-	TGCGCCAGCAGCCCACAACACGCAGTGACTGAAGCTTTCTTT	CASSPQHAVTEAFF
once	TRBJ2-3	TRBV4-1	TRBD2	TGCGCCAGCAGCCAAGACAGAGCTAGCGGGGAGGCAGATACGCAGTATTTT	CASSQDRASGEADTQYF
-	TRBJ1-2	TRBV10-3	TRBD1	TGTGCCATCAGCCAACAGGGGGCCGATTATTCTACTGGCTACACCTTC	CAISQQGADYSTGYTF
-	TRBJ2-7	TRBV6-5	-	TGTGCCAGCAGTAAACAGGGAATTGTCTACGAGCAGTACTTC	CASSKQGIVYEQYF
-	TRBJ2-7	TRBV4-2	TRBD2	TGTGCCAGCAGCCAAGAAACTAGCGGGGGATTATTGAAGCAGTACTTC	CASSQETSGGLLKQYF
once	TRBJ2-1	TRBV6-2/TRBV6-3	TRBD2	TGTGCCAGCAGTTACATAGGACTAGCGGGGTCTGAGCAGTTCTTC	CASSYIGLAGSEQFF
-	TRBJ1-2	TRBV7-9	-	TGTGCCAGCAGCTTAGGCGTAGATGGCTACACCTTC	CASSLGVDGYTF
-	TRBJ2-3	TRBV7-8	TRBD2	TGTGCCAGCAGCCTACGCGGGGGGGGCCCACCAGATACGCAGTATTTT	CASSLRGGGPPDTQYF
-	TRBJ2-2	TRBV2	-	TGTGCCAGCGGGTTATTGGCAGGGAACACCGGGGAGCTGTTTTTT	CASGLLAGNTGELFF
few	TRBJ2-7	TRBV5-4	-	TGTGCCAGCAGCGGGACTCCAAACTACGAGCAGTACTTC	CASSGTPNYEQYF
-	TRBJ2-4	TRBV4-1	TRBD1	TGCGCCAGCAGCCAAGATCCGGGACAGGGAGGAAACATTCAGTACTTC	CASSQDPGQGGNIQYF
few	TRBJ1-2	TRBV6-5	TRBD1	TGTGCCACCTTCGCCTTCGGGACAGTGTTCTATGGCTACACCTTC	CATFAFGTVFYGYTF
-	TRBJ2-3	TRBV7-2	-	TGTGCCAGCAGCTCCCCTTTCCGGTACCGTACCACAGATACGCAGTATTTT	CASSSPFRYRTTDTQYF
-	TRBJ2-2	TRBV2	-	TGTGCCAGCAGAACGCAGCCGGGACTCGGGGAGCTGTTTTTT	CASRTQPGLGELFF
-	TRBJ1-1	TRBV12-3/TRBV12-4	-	TGTGCCAGCAGTTTACGAGCGAACACTGAAGCTTTCTTT	CASSLRANTEAFF
-	TRBJ2-3	TRBV5-1	TRBD2	TGCGCCAGCAGCTTCCTTGGGACTAGCGGGGACTATTTT	CASSFLGTSGDYF
once	TRBJ1-6	TRBV19	-	TGTGCCAGTAGTATAGTAGATTCACCCCTCCACTTT	CASSIVDSPLHF
-	TRBJ1-5	TRBV28	-	TGTGCCAGCAGTCCACTTGGGGGGATCCGCAATCAGCCCCAGCATTTT	CASSPLGGIRNQPQHF
-	TRBJ2-3	TRBV7-6	-	TGTGCCAGCAGCTTAGCGGGGGGTCGCACAGATACGCAGTATTTT	CASSLAGGRTDTQYF
-	TRBJ2-5	TRBV7-2	TRBD2	TGTGCCAGCAGCCCTCCGGGACTAGCGGGCGGAGAGACCCAGTACTTC	CASSPPGLAGGETQYF
once	TRBJ2-3	TRBV10-1	TRBD2	TGCGCCAGCATTAGCGGGGAGGTGCATAGCACAGATACGCAGTATTTT	CASISGEVHSTDTQYF
-	TRBJ1-4	TRBV6-5	-	TGTGCCAGCATAAAGTCAGGGAATGAAAAACTGTTTTTT	CASIKSGNEKLFF
-	TRBJ1-1	TRBV13	TRBD1	TGTGCCAGCAGCCCAGGGACAGGGCCTGAAGCTTTCTTT	CASSPGTGPEAFF
few	TRBJ1-2	TRBV9	TRBD1	TGTGCCAGCAGCGGAATTAGGACAGGGATCCTCTATGGCTACACCTTC	CASSGIRTGILYGYTF
-	TRBJ1-4	TRBV9	-	TGTGCCAGCAGCGTTGGGACACCCCCCGGGCGCGAAAAACTGTTTTTT	CASSVGTPPGREKLFF
-	TRBJ2-1	TRBV5-4	-	TGTGCCAGCAGCTTTATTGCGGAAAGCAATGAGCAGTTCTTC	CASSFIAESNEQFF
-	TRBJ2-5	TRBV7-8	-	TGTGCCAGCAGCCCAACAGGGTTTGGGACCCAGTACTTC	CASSPTGFGTQYF
few	TRBJ2-1	TRBV11-2	TRBD2	TGTGCCAGCAGCCTCGCCCTCCGGGGACTAGCAGGCAATGAGCAGTTCTTC	CASSLALRGLAGNEQFF
once	TRBJ2-7	TRBV3-1/TRBV3-2	TRBD1	TGTGCCAGCAGCCAAGGGGGGACAGACAACGAGCAGTACTTC	CASSQGGTDNEQYF
-	TRBJ2-1	TRBV30	TRBD2	TGTGCCTGGAGTGTACTTTCTAGCGGGGGGCTCGATGAGCAGTTCTTC	CAWSVLSSGGLDEQFF
-	TRBJ2-1	TRBV20-1	-	TGCAGTGCTAGTAGTGTCGTGAGCTACGCATACAATGAGCAGTTCTTC	CSASSVVSYAYNEQFF